Below are 4 T cell receptor beta chains sequenced from a single sample in a study of CD8 T cells in Susac syndrome. RNA amounts of roughly 0.5 to 1 ug underwent reverse transcription with random hexamers. MiXCR, run by TCRdb on the immunoSEQ multiplex PCR reads, gives a single entry per CDR3 protein. Among around 150,000 distinct CDR3 sequences, 94% were seen once, and the ten largest hold approximately 0.25%. Source material: CD8+ T cells from PBMCs. The receptors originated from a human donor in good health.

V and J are TRBV23-1 and TRBJ2-1, with 9 bases aligning to TRBD2. TRBV23-1 is placed among ORFs of uncertain function. The CDR3 runs 18 residues. Trimming at V came to 2 bases and at J to 2 bases, leaving 10 bases not matched to a gene. This CDR3 reads CASSQPQPREGAYNEQFF. CDR3 sequence (DNA): TGCGCCAGCAGTCAACCGCAGCCGCGGGAGGGCGCCTACAATGAGCAGTTCTTC.

This chain joins TRBV20-1 and TRBJ1-1, with 8 bases that match TRBD1. CDR3 length: 14 residues. V was clipped by 2 bases and J by 0 bases; unmatched bases: 2. From germline, CDR1 is DFQATT and CDR2 SNEGSKA (reference sequence). CDR3 residues: CSARSGGLNTEAFF. In DNA form, the CDR3 reads TGCAGTGCTAGATCAGGGGGCTTGAACACTGAAGCTTTCTTT.

V is TRBV24-1 and J is TRBJ2-7; D is unresolved. V was clipped by 3 bases and J by 6 bases, with 17 bases between them. CDR1 KGHDR and CDR2 SFDVKD come from the germline V gene. The CDR3 contains 15 residues. This chain's CDR3 is CATSDGIGPLGEQYF. The CDR3 DNA sequence: TGTGCCACCAGTGATGGGATCGGTCCTTTGGGCGAGCAGTACTTC.

This chain uses TRBV9 with TRBJ1-1; 8 bases match TRBD1. Germline V gene data show CDR1 as SGDLS and CDR2 as YYNGEE. V dropped 3 bases and J dropped 4; count of bases not matched to a gene: 8. This CDR3 contains 15 residues. CDR3 amino acids: CASSASYRGSTEAFF. CDR3 sequence (DNA): TGTGCCAGCAGCGCCTCCTACAGGGGGAGCACTGAAGCTTTCTTT.